The rows below give T cell receptor beta chains drawn from one sample of a study of blood T cell repertoires in COVID-19. Libraries were prepared by immunoSEQ multiplex PCR; TCRdb keeps only in-frame clonotypes and omits some of them. This sample has about 170,000 clones, with 80% to 90% found just once. Sequencing was carried out using peripheral blood. The receptors here all came from a woman aged 70-85 years who had recovered from COVID-19. Both conserved end residues are part of each CDR3. Fields, in order: V gene, J gene, clone size, D gene, CDR3 protein, CDR3 DNA. D genes are given only for firm matches. Clone sizes are given selectively: once, few, many, or a class where the clone is expanded.

TRBV5-1	TRBJ2-1	NA	TRBD2	CASSLVRRGGEQFF	TGCGCCAGCAGCTTGGTGAGGCGGGGGGGTGAGCAGTTCTTC
TRBV7-9	TRBJ1-5	NA	TRBD1	CASSLGRDRDNQPQHF	TGTGCCAGCAGCTTGGGGCGGGACAGGGACAATCAGCCCCAGCATTTT
TRBV18	TRBJ2-5	NA	TRBD1	CASSPAPPRGTGFPETQYF	TGTGCCAGCTCACCAGCTCCCCCACGGGGGACAGGTTTTCCGGAGACCCAGTACTTC
TRBV21-1	TRBJ2-7	NA	NA	CASSKYDPLWAGALPAVHEQYF	TGTGCCAGCAGCAAATATGACCCTTTGTGGGCGGGAGCCCTCCCGGCTGTCCACGAGCAGTACTTC
TRBV5-1	TRBJ2-1	NA	TRBD2	CASSLGGGGVPYNEQFF	TGCGCCAGCAGCTTGGGCGGCGGGGGAGTCCCGTACAATGAGCAGTTCTTC
TRBV5-1	TRBJ2-1	few	TRBD2	CASSLIPAGGQDEQFF	TGCGCCAGCAGCTTGATTCCAGCGGGGGGGCAGGATGAGCAGTTCTTC
TRBV28	TRBJ1-1	NA	NA	CASRGSGGPDSNTEAFF	TGTGCCAGTAGGGGGTCGGGGGGCCCTGATTCGAACACTGAAGCTTTCTTT
TRBV5-6	TRBJ1-5	NA	TRBD1	CASSSGQSYRPQHF	TGTGCCAGCAGCTCGGGACAGTCCTATCGGCCCCAGCATTTT
TRBV6-5	TRBJ1-5	once	NA	CASMFASNQPQHF	TGTGCCAGCATGTTCGCGAGCAATCAGCCCCAGCATTTT
TRBV5-5	TRBJ2-2	NA	NA	CASSLGPHTGELFF	TGTGCCAGCAGCTTGGGGCCACACACCGGGGAGCTGTTTTTT
TRBV6-6	TRBJ1-5	NA	NA	CASGSQGRQPQHF	TGTGCCAGCGGGTCGCAGGGCCGTCAGCCCCAGCATTTT
TRBV6-5	TRBJ2-7	once	NA	CASSYQGPSYEQYF	TGTGCCAGCAGTTACCAGGGGCCCTCCTACGAGCAGTACTTC
TRBV6-5	TRBJ2-7	NA	TRBD2	CASRIAGFSYEQYF	TGTGCCAGCAGAATAGCGGGATTCTCCTACGAGCAGTACTTC
TRBV18	TRBJ1-3	NA	NA	CASSPRGVRSGNTIYF	TGTGCCAGCTCACCCCGGGGGGTCAGGTCTGGAAACACCATATATTTT
TRBV28	TRBJ1-4	NA	NA	CASSGGRFYLREKLFF	TGTGCCAGCAGTGGAGGCAGGTTCTACCTGAGGGAAAAACTGTTTTTT
TRBV5-5	TRBJ1-5	NA	NA	CASSLGGQVRNQPQHF	TGTGCCAGCAGCTTGGGGGGGCAGGTGCGCAATCAGCCCCAGCATTTT
TRBV20-1	TRBJ1-2	NA	NA	CSASSDSSGYTF	TGCAGTGCTAGTTCGGACAGCTCGGGCTACACCTTC
TRBV5-1	TRBJ2-7	NA	TRBD1	CASSPDRVVYEQYF	TGCGCCAGCAGCCCGGACAGGGTAGTGTACGAGCAGTACTTC
TRBV24-1	TRBJ2-7	once	NA	CATSGTESYEQYF	TGTGCCACCAGCGGGACTGAGTCCTACGAGCAGTACTTC
TRBV7-9	TRBJ2-5	NA	NA	CASSLDRDSQETQYF	TGTGCCAGCAGCTTAGACCGGGACTCACAAGAGACCCAGTACTTC
TRBV9	TRBJ2-3	NA	TRBD2	CASARTSGDPSTDTQYF	TGTGCCAGCGCCCGGACTAGCGGAGACCCTAGCACAGATACGCAGTATTTT
TRBV6-5	TRBJ1-1	NA	NA	CASSSVPPGEAFF	TGTGCCAGCAGCTCCGTCCCGCCAGGGGAAGCTTTCTTT
TRBV11-2	TRBJ1-2	NA	NA	CASSPRQTTGYGYTF	TGTGCCAGCAGCCCCCGACAGACGACCGGGTATGGCTACACCTTC
TRBV3-1/TRBV3-2	TRBJ1-5	NA	NA	CASSRMADQPQHF	TGTGCCAGCAGCCGGATGGCGGATCAGCCCCAGCATTTT
TRBV28	TRBJ1-4	NA	TRBD1	CASSLGDRGEKLFF	TGTGCCAGCAGTCTAGGGGACAGGGGTGAAAAACTGTTTTTT
TRBV15	TRBJ2-3	NA	NA	CATSLGPERVTQYF	TGTGCCACCAGCCTCGGTCCCGAACGAGTTACGCAGTATTTT
TRBV2	TRBJ1-6	NA	TRBD1	CASSEETGILLPLHF	TGTGCCAGCAGTGAAGAGACAGGGATACTTCTTCCCCTCCACTTT
TRBV19	TRBJ1-1	NA	NA	CASSTRGGGETEAFF	TGTGCCAGTAGTACCCGGGGAGGGGGAGAGACTGAAGCTTTCTTT
TRBV5-1	TRBJ1-3	NA	NA	CASSLSMGLDSGNTIYF	TGCGCCAGCAGCTTGAGTATGGGACTTGACTCTGGAAACACCATATATTTT